This T cell receptor beta chain was observed in a study of cytomegalovirus exposure and HLA in healthy donors. Study context: From HLA-typed donors, an early data release held about 85 million unique TCRs. Study-wide results and limits: Some highly shared sequence variants likely arose as a pipeline artifact. Earlier analysis looked at TCR beta V segments, and most were productive about 87% or about 30% of the time. As a later analysis showed, several of the most significant clusters appeared to be linked to common viral pathogens.

About this clone itself: Its antigen is not identified.

PCR amplification relied on 60 Vbeta primers (plus 13 Jbeta primers). The protocol was immunoSEQ multiplex PCR, while the TCRdb copy is restricted to in-frame clones and leaves out a portion. The data contain 210,000 or so clones, approximately 78% of them singletons. Per germline, CDR1 MNHNS and CDR2 SASEGT. The length of the CDR3 is 13 residues. Trimming removed 7 bases at V and 0 bases at J, with 7 bases between. The receptor was derived from a boy between 10 and 17 years old in good health and CMV-seronegative. The V and J genes are TRBV6-1 and TRBJ1-5; possibly TRBD1 for D (6 bases). The sequenced material came from PBMCs. CDR3 loop: CASNRDSNQPQHF. DNA of the CDR3: TGTGCCAGCAACAGGGATAGCAATCAGCCCCAGCATTTT.